This T cell receptor (beta chain) was identified during a study of tumor-infiltrating lymphocytes in primary liver carcinoma. Germline assignment: CDR1 MNHNS and CDR2 SASEGT. Losses at the gene ends were 10 bases for V and 4 bases for J; bases not matched to a gene: 9. CDR3 length: 14 residues. In addition to blood RNA drawn from unsorted whole blood, germline DNA was extracted. With a constant-region primer, TCR beta cDNA was made from approximately 500 ng of total RNA. Construction of TCR beta libraries relied on three successive nested multiplex PCR rounds employing slightly modified ARM-PCR. Running around 9 cycles apiece, the first two PCR rounds relied on TRBV1-TRBV30 forward primers together with a C-beta reverse primer. TCRdb independently ran MiXCR on the multiplex PCR reads; one entry per CDR3 protein. The sample has a few hundred thousand distinct CDR3 sequences, approximately 58% seen once.

The sample was peripheral blood. The sequence was collected from a woman in her 30s with primary liver carcinoma and hepatitis B virus infection. This chain links TRBV6-1 with TRBJ1-5, with 8 positions matching TRBD1. As DNA, the CDR3 is TGTGCCAACCGACAGACAGGGGAAAATCAGCCCCAGCATTTT. It specifies CANRQTGENQPQHF.